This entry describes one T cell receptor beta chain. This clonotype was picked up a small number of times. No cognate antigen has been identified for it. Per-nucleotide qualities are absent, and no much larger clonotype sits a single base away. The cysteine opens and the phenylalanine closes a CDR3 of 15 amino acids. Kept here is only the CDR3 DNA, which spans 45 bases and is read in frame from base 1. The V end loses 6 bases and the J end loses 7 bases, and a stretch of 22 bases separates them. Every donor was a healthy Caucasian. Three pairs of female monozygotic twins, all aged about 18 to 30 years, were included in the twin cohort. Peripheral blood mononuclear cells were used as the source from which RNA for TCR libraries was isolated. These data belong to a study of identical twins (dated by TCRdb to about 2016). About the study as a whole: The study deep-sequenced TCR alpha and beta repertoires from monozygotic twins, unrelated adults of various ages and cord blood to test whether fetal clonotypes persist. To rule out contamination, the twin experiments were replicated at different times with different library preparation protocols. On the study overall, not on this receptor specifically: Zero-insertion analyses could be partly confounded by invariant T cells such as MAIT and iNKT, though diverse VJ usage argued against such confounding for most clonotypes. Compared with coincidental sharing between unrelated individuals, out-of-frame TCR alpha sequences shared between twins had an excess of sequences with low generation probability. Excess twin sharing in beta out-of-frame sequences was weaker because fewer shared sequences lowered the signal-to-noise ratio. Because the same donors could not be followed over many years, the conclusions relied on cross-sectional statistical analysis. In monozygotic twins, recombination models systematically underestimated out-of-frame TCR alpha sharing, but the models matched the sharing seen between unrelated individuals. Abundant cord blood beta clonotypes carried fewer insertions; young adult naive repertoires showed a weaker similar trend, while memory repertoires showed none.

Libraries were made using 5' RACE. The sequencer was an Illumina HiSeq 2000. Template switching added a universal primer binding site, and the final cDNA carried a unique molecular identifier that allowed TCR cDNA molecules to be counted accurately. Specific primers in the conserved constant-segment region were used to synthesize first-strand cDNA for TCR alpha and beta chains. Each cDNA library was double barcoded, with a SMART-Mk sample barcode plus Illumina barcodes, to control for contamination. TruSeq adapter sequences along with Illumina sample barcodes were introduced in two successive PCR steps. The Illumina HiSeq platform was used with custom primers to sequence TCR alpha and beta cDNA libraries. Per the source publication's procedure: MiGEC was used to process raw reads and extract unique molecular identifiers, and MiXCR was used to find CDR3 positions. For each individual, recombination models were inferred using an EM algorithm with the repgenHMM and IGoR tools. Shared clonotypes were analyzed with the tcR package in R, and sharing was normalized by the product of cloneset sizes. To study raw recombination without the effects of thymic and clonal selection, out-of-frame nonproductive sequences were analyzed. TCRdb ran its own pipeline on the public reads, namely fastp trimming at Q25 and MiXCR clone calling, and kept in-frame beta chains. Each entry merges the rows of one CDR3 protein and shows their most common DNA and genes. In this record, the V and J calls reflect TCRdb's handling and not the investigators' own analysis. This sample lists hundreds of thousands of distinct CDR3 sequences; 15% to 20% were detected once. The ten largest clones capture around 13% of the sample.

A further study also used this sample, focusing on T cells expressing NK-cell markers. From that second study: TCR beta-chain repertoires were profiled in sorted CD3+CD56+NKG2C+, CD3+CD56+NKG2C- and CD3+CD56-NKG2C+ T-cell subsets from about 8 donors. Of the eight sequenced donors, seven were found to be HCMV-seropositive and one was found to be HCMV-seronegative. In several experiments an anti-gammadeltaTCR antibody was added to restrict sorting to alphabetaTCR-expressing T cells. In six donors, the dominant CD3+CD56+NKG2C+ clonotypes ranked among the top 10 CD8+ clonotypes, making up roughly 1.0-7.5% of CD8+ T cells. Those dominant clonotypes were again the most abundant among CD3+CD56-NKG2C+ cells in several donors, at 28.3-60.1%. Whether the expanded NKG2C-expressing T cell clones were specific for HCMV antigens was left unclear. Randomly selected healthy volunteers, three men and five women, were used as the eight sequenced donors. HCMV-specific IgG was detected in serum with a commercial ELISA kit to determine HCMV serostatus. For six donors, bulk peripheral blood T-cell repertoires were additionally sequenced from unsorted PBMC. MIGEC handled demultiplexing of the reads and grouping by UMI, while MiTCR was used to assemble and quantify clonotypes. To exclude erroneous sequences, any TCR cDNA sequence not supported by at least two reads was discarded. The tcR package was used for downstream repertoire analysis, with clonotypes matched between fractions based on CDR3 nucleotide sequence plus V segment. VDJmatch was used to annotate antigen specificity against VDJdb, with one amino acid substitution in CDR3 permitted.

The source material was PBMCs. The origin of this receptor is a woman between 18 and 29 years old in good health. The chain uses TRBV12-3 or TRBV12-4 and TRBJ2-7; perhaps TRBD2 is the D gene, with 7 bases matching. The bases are TGTGCCAGCAGACCCTGGCTAGGGGGGGCCGGGGAGCAGTACTTC. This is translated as CASRPWLGGAGEQYF.